This T cell receptor (beta chain) originates from a study of shared clonotypes between healthy human individuals (dated by TCRdb to 2018 to 2020). About the investigation overall: A couple of women and three men aged 18 to 49 years were included in the cohort. For each donor, CD4 naive and CD4 memory were each given three plates, CD8 naive was given two plates, and CD8 memory was given one plate. To estimate repertoire size and how much clonotype sharing occurs between individuals, the study deeply sequenced the blood TCR repertoires of 5 or 6 healthy adults. To increase sequencing depth and limit assay-specific biases, different laboratories used diverse techniques to prepare libraries and sequence TCR repertoires. Leukapheresis yielded between about 0.94 and 9 billion PBMCs per donor.

On the study overall, not on this receptor specifically: Rarefaction of sorted-subset datasets indicated incomplete sequencing despite the large sequencing depth. Sampling was restricted to blood, and TCR repertoires in tissues likely differ from the TCR repertoires found in blood. About 5% of naive CD4, around 3.5% of naive CD8, around 2.3% of memory CD4, and less than 0.45% of memory CD8 clonotypes were shared across several donors. Larger estimated clonotype richness was generally found for naive subsets than for memory subsets. The small number of donors limited the genetic and exposure-history diversity represented. Based on pairwise subsampling, the degree of clonotype sharing among donors was expected to be affected by sequencing depth. Compared with non-shared clonotypes, clonotypes shared by all four sorted-subset donors had higher generation probabilities.

Using the deep immunoSEQ assay, multiplex PCR amplified TCR CDR3 regions from genomic DNA. Genomic DNA extracted from each cell subset was distributed evenly over all wells of several immunoSEQ 96-well plates, and each plate served as one replicate. For sorted subsets, about 210 ng of genomic DNA, equivalent to 30,000 or so T cell genomes, went into each replicate PCR. The purified libraries were quantified using a Qubit 3.0 fluorometer, sized with a Bioanalyzer 2100, and then quantified again using the KAPA Library Quantification kit. A separate single-read 150-cycle Illumina NextSeq 550 flow cell was used to sequence each immunoSEQ 96-well plate. For the original study's pipeline: Because the immunoSEQ output included only junctional sequences and no quality scores, the filtering could not be the same as the filtering used for full-length reads. Sequences were annotated with PyIR, a Python wrapper for IgBLAST v1.9, and V/J genes and CDR3 were assigned using IMGT germline references. Reads were removed for weak V/J assignments (E-value above 1e-6), missing CDR3, stop codons, out-of-frame junctions, or ambiguous translated residues. V3J clonotypes were defined by identical inferred V gene, J gene, and CDR3 amino acid sequence. The percentage overlap between two repertoires was calculated by dividing the number of shared unique clonotypes by the size of the smaller repertoire. Three approaches were used to assess repertoire richness: RTK rarefaction, the Chao1 estimator, and Recon v2.1 estimates of unobserved clonotypes. OLGA was used to compute generation probabilities for all TCRbeta clonotypes that the gDNA method yielded from four donors. Held by TCRdb, this immuneACCESS table contains in-frame sequences only and omits some clones. Under half of the omission traces to an unresolved V gene where checked; the cause of the rest is unknown. The D gene and trimming were derived from the DNA, and the V and J assignments and clone size from that table. This sample comprises a few million clones, about 92% of them detected only once. The ten largest clones capture 0.39% of the sample.

The donors were healthy, HIV-negative adults who had no recently reported acute infections or vaccinations. All donors were Caucasian adults living in Nashville, Tennessee, USA. CD4+ T cells were enriched by magnetic negative selection; naive cells were then positively selected on CD45RA, and the negative fraction formed the memory subset. Blood was obtained by leukapheresis, after which PBMCs were separated by Ficoll-Histopaque density gradient centrifugation and cryopreserved in liquid nitrogen vapor phase. Analytical flow cytometry was used to check the purity and quantity of every magnetically sorted T cell population. Genomic DNA was isolated from each sorted fraction and quantified by UV absorbance on a Nanodrop 2000c. In the case of this clone: No cognate antigen has been identified for it. Base qualities are missing; no much larger clone stands one base away.

This sequence was found in a man aged 18 to 30 in good health. Some clones in this sample may be carry-over from other donors' samples. Material for sequencing was naive CD4+ T cells from PBMCs. The cell subset or site label, as the study defines it: CD45RA+ positively selected.

The DNA sequence is given as TGTGCCTGGAGCGGGCCGGGAAACACCGGGGAGCTGTTTTTT. This is translated as CAWSGPGNTGELFF. The rearranged chain carries TRBV30 and TRBJ2-2; possibly the D gene is TRBD2, per 5 matching bases. V is clipped by 3 bases and J by 2 bases, and the sequence between their germline boundaries is 10 bases long. The CDR3 holds 14 amino acids from the cysteine to the phenylalanine. Only the CDR3 DNA is retained, 42 bases long and in frame from the first base. CDR1 GTSNPN and CDR2 SVGIG were looked up in the germline V gene (reference sequence).